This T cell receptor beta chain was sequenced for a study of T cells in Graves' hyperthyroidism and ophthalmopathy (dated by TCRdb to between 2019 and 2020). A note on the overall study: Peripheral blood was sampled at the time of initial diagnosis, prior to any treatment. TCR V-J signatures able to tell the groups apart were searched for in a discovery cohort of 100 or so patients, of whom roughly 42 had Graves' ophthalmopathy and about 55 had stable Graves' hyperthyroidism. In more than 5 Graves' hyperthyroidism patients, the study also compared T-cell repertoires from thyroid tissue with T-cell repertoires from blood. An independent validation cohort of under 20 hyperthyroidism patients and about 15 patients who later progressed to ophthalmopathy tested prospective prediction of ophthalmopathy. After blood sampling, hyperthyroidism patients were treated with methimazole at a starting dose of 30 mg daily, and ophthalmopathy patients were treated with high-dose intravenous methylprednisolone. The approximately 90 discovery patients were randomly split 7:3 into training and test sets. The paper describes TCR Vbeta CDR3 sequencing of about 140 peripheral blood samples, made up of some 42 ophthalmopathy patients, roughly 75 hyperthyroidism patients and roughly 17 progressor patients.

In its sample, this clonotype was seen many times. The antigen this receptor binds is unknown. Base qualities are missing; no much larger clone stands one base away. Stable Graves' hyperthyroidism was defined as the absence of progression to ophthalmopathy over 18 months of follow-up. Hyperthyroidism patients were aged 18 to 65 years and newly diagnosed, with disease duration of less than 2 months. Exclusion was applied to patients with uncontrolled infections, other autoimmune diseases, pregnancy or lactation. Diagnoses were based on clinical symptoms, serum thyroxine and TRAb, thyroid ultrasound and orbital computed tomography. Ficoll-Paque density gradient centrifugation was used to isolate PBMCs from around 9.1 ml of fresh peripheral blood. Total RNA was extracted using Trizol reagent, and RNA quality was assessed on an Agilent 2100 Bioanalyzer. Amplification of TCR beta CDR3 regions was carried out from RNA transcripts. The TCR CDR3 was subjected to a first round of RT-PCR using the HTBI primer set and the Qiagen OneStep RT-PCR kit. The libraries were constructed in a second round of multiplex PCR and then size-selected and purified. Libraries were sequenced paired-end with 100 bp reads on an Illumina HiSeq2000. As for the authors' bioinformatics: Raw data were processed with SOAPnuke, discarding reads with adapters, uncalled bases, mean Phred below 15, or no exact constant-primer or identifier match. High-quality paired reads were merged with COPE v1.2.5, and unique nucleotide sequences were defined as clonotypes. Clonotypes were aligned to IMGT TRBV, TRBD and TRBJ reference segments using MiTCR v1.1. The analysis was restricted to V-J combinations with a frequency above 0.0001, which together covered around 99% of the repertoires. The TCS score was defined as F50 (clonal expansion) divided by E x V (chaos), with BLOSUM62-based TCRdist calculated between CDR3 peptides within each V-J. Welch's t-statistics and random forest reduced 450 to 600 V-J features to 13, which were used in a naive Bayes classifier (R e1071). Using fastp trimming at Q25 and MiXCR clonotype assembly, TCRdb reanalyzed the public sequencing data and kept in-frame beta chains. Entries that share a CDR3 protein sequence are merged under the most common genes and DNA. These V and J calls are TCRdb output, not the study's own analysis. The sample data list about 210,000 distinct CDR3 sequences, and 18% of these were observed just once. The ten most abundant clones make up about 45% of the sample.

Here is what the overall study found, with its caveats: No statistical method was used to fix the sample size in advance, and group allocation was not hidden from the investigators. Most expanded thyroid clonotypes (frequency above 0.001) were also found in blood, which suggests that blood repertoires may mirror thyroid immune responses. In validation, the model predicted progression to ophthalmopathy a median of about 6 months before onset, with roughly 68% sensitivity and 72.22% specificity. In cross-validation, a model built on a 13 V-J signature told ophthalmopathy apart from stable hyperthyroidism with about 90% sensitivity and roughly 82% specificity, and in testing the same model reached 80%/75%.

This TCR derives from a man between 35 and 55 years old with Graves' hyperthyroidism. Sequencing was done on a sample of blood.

Here the CDR3 is given as CASSYRPGNTGELFF. The DNA is as follows: TGTGCCAGCAGTTATCGTCCGGGGAACACCGGGGAGCTGTTTTTT. The V and J genes are TRBV6-1 and TRBJ2-2; a confident D gene designation cannot be given. V was cut back by 5 bases and J by 1 base, leaving a gap of 11 bases between them. The CDR3 sequence holds 15 residues, the cysteine and phenylalanine included. The entry retains the CDR3 DNA only, 45 bases that are in frame from base 1. The germline V gene encodes CDR1 MNHNS and CDR2 SASEGT.